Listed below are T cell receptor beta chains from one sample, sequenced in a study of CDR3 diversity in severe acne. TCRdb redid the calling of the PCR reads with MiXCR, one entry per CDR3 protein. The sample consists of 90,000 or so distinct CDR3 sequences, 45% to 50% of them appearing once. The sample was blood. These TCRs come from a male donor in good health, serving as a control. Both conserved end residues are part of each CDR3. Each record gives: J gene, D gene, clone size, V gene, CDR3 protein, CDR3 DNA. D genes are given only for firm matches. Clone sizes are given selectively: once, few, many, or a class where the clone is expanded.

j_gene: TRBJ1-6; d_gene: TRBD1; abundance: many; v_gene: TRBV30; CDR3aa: CAWAAGTGGSPLHF; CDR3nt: TGTGCCTGGGCCGCCGGGACAGGTGGATCACCCCTCCACTTT
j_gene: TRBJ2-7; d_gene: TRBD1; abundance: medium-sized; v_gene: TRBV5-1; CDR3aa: CASSPTGTLTYEQYF; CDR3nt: TGCGCCAGCAGCCCGACAGGGACCTTAACCTACGAGCAGTACTTC
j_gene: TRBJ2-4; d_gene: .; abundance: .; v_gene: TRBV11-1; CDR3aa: CASSPWDTSKNIQYF; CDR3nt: TGTGCCAGCAGCCCGTGGGACACTAGCAAAAACATTCAGTACTTC
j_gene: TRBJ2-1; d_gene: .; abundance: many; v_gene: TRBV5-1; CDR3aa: CASRALRDYNEQFF; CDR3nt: TGCGCCAGCAGAGCCCTGCGGGATTACAATGAGCAGTTCTTC
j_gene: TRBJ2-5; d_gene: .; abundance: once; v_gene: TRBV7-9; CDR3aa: CASNSQETQKTESF; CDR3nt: TGTGCCAGCAACTCCCAAGAGACCCAGAAGACCGAGTCCTTC
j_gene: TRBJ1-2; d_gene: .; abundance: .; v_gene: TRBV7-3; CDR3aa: CASSLDGNTEANYGYTF; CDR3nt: TGTGCCAGCAGCTTGGATGGGAACACTGAAGCTAACTATGGCTACACCTTC
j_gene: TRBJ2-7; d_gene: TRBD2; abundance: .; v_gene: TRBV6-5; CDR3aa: CASSREYLGGAYEQYF; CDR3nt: TGTGCCAGCAGCAGAGAGTACCTCGGGGGGGCCTACGAGCAGTACTTC
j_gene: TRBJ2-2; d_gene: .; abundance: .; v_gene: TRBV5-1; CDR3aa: CASSFGRNTGELFF; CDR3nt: TGCGCCAGCAGCTTCGGACGGAACACCGGGGAGCTGTTTTTT
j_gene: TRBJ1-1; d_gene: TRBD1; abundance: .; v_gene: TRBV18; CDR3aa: CATYPPNRDRGTEAFF; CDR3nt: TGTGCCACCTACCCTCCGAACAGGGACAGGGGCACTGAGGCTTTCTTT
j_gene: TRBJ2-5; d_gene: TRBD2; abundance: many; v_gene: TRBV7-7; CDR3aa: CASSLAPGLAGPQETQYF; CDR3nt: TGTGCCAGCAGCTTAGCTCCCGGACTAGCGGGGCCACAAGAGACCCAGTACTTC
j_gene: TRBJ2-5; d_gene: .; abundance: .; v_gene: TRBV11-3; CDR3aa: CASSLRVGETQYF; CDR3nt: TGTGCCAGCAGCTTACGCGTTGGTGAGACCCAGTACTTC
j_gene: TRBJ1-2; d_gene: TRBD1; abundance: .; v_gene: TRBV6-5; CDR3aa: CASSTHRQGLDYGYTF; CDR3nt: TGTGCCAGCAGTACGCATCGACAGGGTTTAGACTATGGCTACACCTTC
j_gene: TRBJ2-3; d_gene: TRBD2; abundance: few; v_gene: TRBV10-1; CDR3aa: CASSDQTSGRGTNTQYF; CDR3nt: TGCGCCAGCAGTGACCAAACTAGCGGGAGGGGCACAAATACGCAGTATTTT
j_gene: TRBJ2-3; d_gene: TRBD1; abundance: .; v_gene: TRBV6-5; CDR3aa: CASSRDRGRTDTQYF; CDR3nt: TGTGCCAGCAGCAGAGACAGGGGGAGGACAGATACGCAGTATTTT
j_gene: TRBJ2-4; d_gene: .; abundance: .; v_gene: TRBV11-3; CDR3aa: CASSPPPGLAKNIQYF; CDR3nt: TGTGCCAGCAGCCCACCACCGGGGCTAGCCAAAAACATTCAGTACTTC
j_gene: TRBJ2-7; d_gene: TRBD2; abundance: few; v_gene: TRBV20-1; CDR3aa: CSARDLVTSGYEQYF; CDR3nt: TGCAGTGCTAGAGATCTTGTGACTAGCGGTTACGAGCAGTACTTC
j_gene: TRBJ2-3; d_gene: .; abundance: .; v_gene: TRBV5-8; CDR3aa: CDSSFYICSARPSLALADTQYF; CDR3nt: .
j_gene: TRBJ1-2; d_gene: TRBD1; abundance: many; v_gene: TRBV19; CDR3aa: CASTNRGRGYGYTF; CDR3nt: TGTGCCAGTACCAACAGGGGGCGAGGCTATGGCTACACCTTC
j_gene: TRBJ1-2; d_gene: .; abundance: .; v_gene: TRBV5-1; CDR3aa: CASSYSGTVYTF; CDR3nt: TGCGCCAGCAGCTACTCCGGGACGGTCTACACCTTC
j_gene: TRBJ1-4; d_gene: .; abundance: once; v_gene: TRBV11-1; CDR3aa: CASSLVTVIEDNEKLFF; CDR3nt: TGCGCCAGCAGCTTGGTGACAGTTATTGAAGATAATGAAAAACTGTTTTTT
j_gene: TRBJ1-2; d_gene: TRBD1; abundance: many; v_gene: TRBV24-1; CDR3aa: CATSKQGADYGYTF; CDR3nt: TGTGCCACCAGTAAACAGGGGGCTGACTATGGCTACACCTTC
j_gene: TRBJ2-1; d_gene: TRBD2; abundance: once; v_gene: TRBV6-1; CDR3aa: CASSDEGTGTSHNEQFF; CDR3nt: TGTGCCAGCAGTGACGAGGGGACCGGGACTAGTCACAATGAGCAGTTCTTC
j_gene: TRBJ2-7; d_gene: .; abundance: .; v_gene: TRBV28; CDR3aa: CASSPTYYEQYF; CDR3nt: TGTGCCAGCAGTCCTACCTACTACGAGCAGTACTTC
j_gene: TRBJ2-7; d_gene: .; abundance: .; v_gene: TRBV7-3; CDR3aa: CASSSGGTALFEQYF; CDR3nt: TGTGCCAGCAGCTCCGGCGGGACAGCACTATTCGAGCAGTACTTC
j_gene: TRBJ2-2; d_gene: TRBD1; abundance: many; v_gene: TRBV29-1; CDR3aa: CSVEDFSTGDNTGELFF; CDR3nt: TGCAGCGTTGAAGATTTCTCCACAGGGGATAACACCGGGGAGCTGTTTTTT
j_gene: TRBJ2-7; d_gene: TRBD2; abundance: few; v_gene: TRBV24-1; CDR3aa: CATSEAGGNAEQYF; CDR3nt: TGTGCCACCAGTGAAGCGGGAGGGAACGCCGAGCAGTACTTC
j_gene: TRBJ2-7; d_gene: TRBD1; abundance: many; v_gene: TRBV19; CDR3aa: CASSISTGVGYEQYF; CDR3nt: TGTGCCAGTAGCATATCGACAGGGGTTGGCTACGAGCAGTACTTC
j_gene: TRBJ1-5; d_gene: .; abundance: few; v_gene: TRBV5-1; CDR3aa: CASSLVVAGTQTQHF; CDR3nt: TGCGCCAGCAGCTTGGTAGTAGCGGGGACCCAGACACAGCATTTT
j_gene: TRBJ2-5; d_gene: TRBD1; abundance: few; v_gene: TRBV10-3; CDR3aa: CAISENGQAKETQYF; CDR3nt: TGTGCCATCAGTGAGAATGGACAGGCGAAAGAGACCCAGTACTTC
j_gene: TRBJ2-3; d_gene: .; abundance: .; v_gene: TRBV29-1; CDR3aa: CSVVGQHTDTQYF; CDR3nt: TGCAGCGTTGTTGGACAGCACACAGATACGCAGTATTTT
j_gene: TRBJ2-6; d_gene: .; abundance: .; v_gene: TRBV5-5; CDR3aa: CASSRVADSSGANVLTF; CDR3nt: TGTGCCAGCAGCCGAGTAGCGGACAGCTCTGGGGCCAACGTCCTGACTTTC